This is a list of T cell receptor beta chains from one sample in a study of cytomegalovirus exposure and HLA in healthy donors. The protocol was immunoSEQ multiplex PCR, while the TCRdb copy is restricted to in-frame clones and leaves out a portion. The table shows 140,000 to 150,000 clones, with roughly four fifths occurring only once. The sequencing input was PBMCs. All receptors come from a woman aged 55-70 years in good health and CMV-seropositive. CDR3s include the opening cysteine and the closing phenylalanine or tryptophan. Fields, in order: V gene, J gene, clone size, D gene, CDR3 protein, CDR3 DNA. A D gene is named only where the DNA matches it firmly. Only some rows state a clone size, as once, few, many or a class for expanded clones.

TRBV5-6	TRBJ1-4	NA	NA	CASSRYGTTNEKLFF	TGTGCCAGCAGCAGATACGGGACAACTAATGAAAAACTGTTTTTT
TRBV5-6	TRBJ1-1	NA	NA	CASSLGPRGGAEAFF	TGTGCCAGCAGCTTGGGTCCCAGGGGTGGGGCTGAAGCTTTCTTT
TRBV29-1	TRBJ1-4	NA	TRBD1	CSVSDRGRSTNEKLFF	TGCAGCGTTTCAGACAGGGGAAGGAGTACTAATGAAAAACTGTTTTTT
TRBV4-3	TRBJ2-1	NA	NA	CASSQVRYNEQFF	TGCGCCAGCAGCCAAGTCCGCTACAATGAGCAGTTCTTC
TRBV5-6	TRBJ2-5	NA	TRBD2	CASSLVGGASEGETQYF	TGTGCCAGCAGCTTGGTCGGGGGGGCATCAGAGGGAGAGACCCAGTACTTC
TRBV6-5	TRBJ1-6	NA	NA	CASSYSITGYNSPLHF	TGTGCCAGCAGTTACTCGATCACAGGTTATAATTCACCCCTCCACTTT
TRBV11-3	TRBJ2-1	NA	TRBD2	CASSGWRESDEQFF	TGTGCCAGCAGCGGATGGCGGGAGAGCGATGAGCAGTTCTTC
TRBV6-1	TRBJ2-7	NA	TRBD1	CASRGTGGYEQYF	TGTGCCAGCAGAGGGACAGGGGGCTACGAGCAGTACTTC
TRBV7-9	TRBJ2-1	NA	NA	CASSPLTWPLEQFF	TGTGCCAGCAGCCCCCTCACGTGGCCCCTTGAGCAGTTCTTC
TRBV5-1	TRBJ2-7	few	NA	CASSLAGDYYEQYF	TGCGCCAGCAGCTTGGCAGGGGATTATTACGAGCAGTACTTC
TRBV5-6	TRBJ2-5	NA	TRBD1	CASSLQGRQETQYF	TGTGCCAGCAGCTTACAGGGGCGGCAAGAGACCCAGTACTTC
TRBV27	TRBJ2-7	NA	NA	CASSLGWGRSYEQYF	TGTGCCAGCAGTTTAGGGTGGGGGCGATCCTACGAGCAGTACTTC
TRBV18	TRBJ1-5	NA	TRBD1	CASSPWDRNSNQPQHF	TGTGCCAGCTCACCATGGGACAGGAATAGCAATCAGCCCCAGCATTTT
TRBV6-5	TRBJ1-1	NA	NA	CASSSIPTLGGAFF	TGTGCCAGCAGCTCCATCCCCACGCTAGGAGGAGCTTTCTTT
TRBV6-6	TRBJ1-2	NA	TRBD1	CASSSSETGGTYGYTF	TGTGCCAGCAGTTCCTCTGAAACAGGGGGGACCTATGGCTACACCTTC
TRBV27	TRBJ1-1	few	NA	CASSLRELGNTEAFF	TGTGCCAGCAGTTTACGGGAGTTAGGGAACACTGAAGCTTTCTTT
TRBV30	TRBJ2-2	NA	TRBD1	CAWTTGPNTGELFF	TGTGCCTGGACGACAGGGCCGAACACCGGGGAGCTGTTTTTT